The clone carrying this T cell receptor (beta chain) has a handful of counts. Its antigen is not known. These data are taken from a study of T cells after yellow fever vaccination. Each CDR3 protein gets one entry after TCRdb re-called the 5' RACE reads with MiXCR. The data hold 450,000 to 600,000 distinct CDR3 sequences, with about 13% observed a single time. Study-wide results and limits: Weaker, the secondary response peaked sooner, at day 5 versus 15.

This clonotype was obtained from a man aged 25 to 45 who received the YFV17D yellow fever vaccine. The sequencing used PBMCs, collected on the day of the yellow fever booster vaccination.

CDR3 sequence reads: CASSLTGDEQFF. CDR3 DNA: TGTGCCAGCAGTCTCACAGGGGATGAGCAGTTCTTC. The V and J genes are TRBV28 and TRBJ2-1, with TRBD1 matching over 7 bases. There are 12 residues in the CDR3. The V and J ends lost 5 bases and 8 bases, in that order; junction bases with no gene match: 3. The germline V gene has CDR1 MDHEN and CDR2 SYDVKM.